This T cell receptor beta chain was recovered during a study of T cell changes during pregnancy in multiple sclerosis. Looked up from germline, CDR1 is KGHSH and CDR2 is LQKENI. The CDR3 consists of 19 residues. Trimming removed 3 bases from V and 0 bases from J; junction bases left unmatched: 13. TCRdb's copy holds only in-frame clones and misses some; the assay was immunoSEQ multiplex PCR. The table lists roughly 30,000 clones, about 83% of them singletons. This specimen was CD8+ T cells from peripheral blood mononuclear cells, taken after pregnancy. The TCR originated in a female donor with multiple sclerosis, enrolled in a pregnancy study. This sequence joins TRBV18 and TRBJ2-1, with 8 bases identical to TRBD2. The CDR3 is CASSPPGAGGTSSYNEQFF. The CDR3 nucleotides are TGTGCCAGCTCACCCCCGGGGGCGGGGGGCACCAGCTCCTACAATGAGCAGTTCTTC. The whole variable domain, filled in from reference TRBV18 and TRBJ2-1, reads NAGVMQNPRHLVRRRGQEARLRCSPMKGHSHVYWYRQLPEEGLKFMVYLQKENIIDESGMPKERFSAEFPKEGPSILRIQQVVRGDSAAYFCASSPPGAGGTSSYNEQFFGPGTRLTVL.